This TCR beta chain came from a study of cytomegalovirus exposure and HLA in healthy donors. Study-wide results and caveats: Reports indicated that the classifier achieved high specificity and sensitivity in diagnosing cytomegalovirus status.

Germline CDR1 is LNHDA and CDR2 is SQIVND (reference sequence). The CDR3 contains 14 residues. V shed 10 bases, J shed 4 bases, and the junction held 8 bases outside the gene matches. PCR primers comprised 60 Vbeta and 13 Jbeta primers. Sequenced by immunoSEQ multiplex PCR; TCRdb stores in-frame clones only, minus some. This sample has about 160,000 clones, with around 75% found just once. With respect to this clone: The antigen remains unidentified.

Donors were nominally healthy when sampled, though unrecorded immune exposures were likely. The chain links TRBV19 to TRBJ2-3, with 10 bases identical to TRBD1. This TCR was sampled from a female donor in good health and CMV-seronegative. The sequenced sample consisted of PBMCs. The CDR3 DNA follows: TGTGCCACCTCCCGGGACAGGGGCTCAGATACGCAGTATTTT. Its translation is CATSRDRGSDTQYF.